The T cell receptor (delta chain) described here comes from a study of gamma-delta T cells after stem cell transplantation. CDR1 GEAIGNYY and CDR2 EKD come from the germline V gene. The CDR3 length is 18 residues. Unmatched junction bases numbered 12, after V lost 3 bases and J lost 0 bases. This clone is labeled medium-sized. TCRdb redid clone calling on the RT-PCR reads using CATT. The data contain thousands of delta-chain clones, 3.5% to 4.5% of them singletons. The V call is TRDV2, the J call TRDJ1; 10 bases are shared with TRDD3. The TCR was taken from a human donor. It is not recorded whose cells these are; they may come from a transplant donor. What was sequenced was gamma-delta T cells. The CDR3 loop is CACDSLLLGDPDTDKLIF. CDR3 DNA: TGTGCCTGTGACTCGCTTCTACTGGGGGATCCTGACACCGATAAACTCATCTTT.